These T cell receptor beta chains were read from a single sample in a study of shared clonotypes between healthy human individuals. Assay used: immunoSEQ multiplex PCR; TCRdb lists only in-frame clones, some missing. The sample consists of around 2.1 million clones, nearly 97% of them appearing once. The sequencing input was naive CD4+ T cells sorted from blood. All receptors derive from a man aged 18 to 35 in good health. CDR3s leave out the opening cysteine and the closing phenylalanine or tryptophan. A D gene is named only where the DNA matches it firmly.

length: 11; V: TRBV11-2; J: TRBJ2-7; D: .; CDR3: ASMKGSSYEQY
length: 13; V: TRBV7-6; J: TRBJ2-5; D: TRBD2; CDR3: ASSLKREAGETQY
length: 17; V: TRBV4-1; J: TRBJ2-2; D: TRBD2; CDR3: ASSLLSGLAGGSAGELF
length: 12; V: TRBV7-6; J: TRBJ1-5; D: TRBD1; CDR3: ASSLSGGNQPQH
length: 14; V: TRBV7-3; J: TRBJ2-6; D: .; CDR3: ASSLGTAVGANVLT
length: 11; V: TRBV30; J: TRBJ1-6; D: TRBD1; CDR3: AWVDRFNSPLH
length: 15; V: TRBV6-1; J: TRBJ2-2; D: TRBD2; CDR3: ASSEGQRGAVTGELF
length: 13; V: TRBV25-1; J: TRBJ2-3; D: TRBD1; CDR3: ASSPGTGPRDTQY
length: 13; V: TRBV6-5; J: TRBJ1-2; D: .; CDR3: ASSYSGLPNYGYT
length: 13; V: TRBV5-1; J: TRBJ2-1; D: .; CDR3: ASSLAGEVFYEQF
length: 10; V: TRBV5-1; J: TRBJ1-4; D: .; CDR3: ASSPVGEKLF
length: 13; V: TRBV4-1; J: TRBJ2-7; D: TRBD2; CDR3: ASSQSSGSPYEQY
length: 16; V: TRBV30; J: TRBJ1-3; D: .; CDR3: AWSVLYRGLLSGNTIY
length: 12; V: TRBV9; J: TRBJ2-5; D: .; CDR3: ASSTTGYQETQY
length: 14; V: TRBV5-8; J: TRBJ2-2; D: TRBD2; CDR3: ASSPLAGGITGELF
length: 13; V: TRBV6-1; J: TRBJ1-5; D: TRBD1; CDR3: ASSEGDRDGQPQH
length: 9; V: TRBV6-5; J: TRBJ1-2; D: .; CDR3: ASSQGYGYT
length: 11; V: TRBV7-2; J: TRBJ2-7; D: .; CDR3: ASSSGPLYEQY
length: 12; V: TRBV28; J: TRBJ2-7; D: .; CDR3: ASSFGGKLYEQY
length: 12; V: TRBV7-6; J: TRBJ2-7; D: .; CDR3: ASSLALEGPEQY
length: 14; V: TRBV27; J: TRBJ2-7; D: .; CDR3: ASSLSWGPGSHEQY
length: 13; V: TRBV28; J: TRBJ1-2; D: .; CDR3: ASTNHPGLIYGYT
length: 13; V: TRBV7-2; J: TRBJ1-2; D: .; CDR3: ASSPRPHGAYGYT
length: 13; V: TRBV7-3; J: TRBJ1-6; D: TRBD1; CDR3: ASSIQGTGNSPLH
length: 9; V: TRBV2; J: TRBJ2-3; D: .; CDR3: AGGRTDTQY
length: 10; V: TRBV6-5; J: TRBJ1-2; D: TRBD1; CDR3: ASTGGTYGYT
length: 13; V: TRBV6-5; J: TRBJ2-3; D: TRBD2; CDR3: ASSPGTRSTDTQY
length: 12; V: TRBV27; J: TRBJ1-2; D: TRBD1; CDR3: ASSLRQGNYGYT
length: 11; V: TRBV29-1; J: TRBJ1-1; D: .; CDR3: SVEELAGMEAF
length: 11; V: TRBV5-8; J: TRBJ2-5; D: .; CDR3: ASSPGYRETQY
length: 10; V: TRBV6-1; J: TRBJ2-7; D: .; CDR3: ASSRTKYEQY
length: 12; V: TRBV2; J: TRBJ2-3; D: .; CDR3: ASAFGGAGDTQY
length: 12; V: TRBV7-2; J: TRBJ2-1; D: .; CDR3: ASRLASALNEQF
length: 14; V: TRBV25-1; J: TRBJ1-1; D: TRBD1; CDR3: ASSGELGQGGTEAF
length: 11; V: TRBV19; J: TRBJ2-5; D: .; CDR3: ASSWQLQETQY
length: 11; V: TRBV30; J: TRBJ2-5; D: .; CDR3: AWSEGGGETQY
length: 9; V: TRBV20-1; J: TRBJ1-1; D: .; CDR3: SAIENTEAF
length: 13; V: TRBV28; J: TRBJ1-2; D: TRBD1; CDR3: ASSSPGTGDYGYT
length: 14; V: TRBV10-3; J: TRBJ2-7; D: TRBD1; CDR3: ASSLRTGGLSYEQY
length: 15; V: TRBV4-1; J: TRBJ2-1; D: TRBD2; CDR3: ASSQGRTSGGYNEQF